The rows below give T cell receptor beta chains drawn from one sample of a study of cytomegalovirus exposure and HLA in healthy donors. Only in-frame clones appear in the TCRdb table, and some are missing; sequencing was by immunoSEQ multiplex PCR. The data include about 50,000 clones; the top ten clones carry 9% to 15%. Sequencing was done on a sample of PBMCs. These receptors all stem from a woman aged 55-70 years in good health and CMV-seropositive. The CDR3 runs from the conserved cysteine through the conserved F or W. D genes are given only for firm matches.

d_gene	v_gene	j_gene	CDR3nt	CDR3aa
.	TRBV6-5	TRBJ2-7	TGTGCCAGCAGTTACTCGGGTCGGGGTGGCGAGCAGTACTTC	CASSYSGRGGEQYF
TRBD1	TRBV18	TRBJ1-1	TGTGCCAGCTCACCGGGACAGGTGAACACTGAAGCTTTCTTT	CASSPGQVNTEAFF
TRBD2	TRBV19	TRBJ2-7	TGTGCCAGTAGTATACCGGGGCGGGAGGGCTACGAGCAGTACTTC	CASSIPGREGYEQYF
TRBD1	TRBV6-6	TRBJ1-5	TGTGCCAGCAGTCGAACAGGGGAATATCAGCCCCAGCATTTT	CASSRTGEYQPQHF
TRBD2	TRBV2	TRBJ2-5	TGTGCCAGCTCCCGGCGGGGGGGAGAAGAGACCCAGTACTTC	CASSRRGGEETQYF
.	TRBV4-3	TRBJ1-5	TGCGCCAGCAGCCAAGACGGGTCAGCCCATCAGCCCCAGCATTTT	CASSQDGSAHQPQHF
TRBD2	TRBV4-1	TRBJ2-7	TGCGCCAGCAGCCTGAAGACCGACATACTAGCGACCGCCGGCTACGAGCAGTACTTC	CASSLKTDILATAGYEQYF
TRBD2	TRBV9	TRBJ2-3	TGTGCCAGCACTTGGACTAGCGGGGGGGCCGCAGATACGCAGTATTTT	CASTWTSGGAADTQYF
.	TRBV4-3	TRBJ1-1	TGCGCCAGCAGCCCAAGGACTGCGAACACTGAAGCTTTCTTT	CASSPRTANTEAFF
TRBD1	TRBV5-1	TRBJ1-1	TGCGCCAGCAGCTACCTGACAGGGGGCTTGAATACTGAAGCTTTCTTT	CASSYLTGGLNTEAFF
TRBD1	TRBV18	TRBJ1-5	TGTGCCAGCTCACCGGGACAGGGGTACTATAGCAATCAGCCCCAGCATTTT	CASSPGQGYYSNQPQHF
TRBD1	TRBV6-5	TRBJ1-5	TGTGCCAGCAGTGCAACCGGGACAGGGATTCAGCCCCAGCATTTT	CASSATGTGIQPQHF
.	TRBV11-2	TRBJ1-2	TGTGCCAGCAGCCCACTAACTGTCCCGCGGGGTTACGGCTACACCTTC	CASSPLTVPRGYGYTF
.	TRBV7-8	TRBJ1-3	TGTGCCAGCAGCTTAGCGACTATGGGAAACACCATATATTTT	CASSLATMGNTIYF
TRBD1	TRBV6-5	TRBJ1-5	TGTGCCAGCAGTAGGGGACAGGGGAGTCAGCCCCAGCATTTT	CASSRGQGSQPQHF
.	TRBV29-1	TRBJ2-7	TGCAGCATCTCCCAGACAACCGCCGCCTACGAGCAGTACTTC	CSISQTTAAYEQYF
TRBD2	TRBV4-1	TRBJ2-7	TGCGCCAGCAGCCAAACTAGCGGGGGCTACGAGCAGTACTTC	CASSQTSGGYEQYF
TRBD1	TRBV28	TRBJ2-7	TGTGCCAGCAGTTCCAGGCAGGGGGCTTACGAGCAGTACTTC	CASSSRQGAYEQYF
TRBD1	TRBV6-1	TRBJ2-3	TGTGCCAGCAGTGACCGGACAGGTGGGCCAGATACGCAGTATTTT	CASSDRTGGPDTQYF
.	TRBV18	TRBJ2-1	TGTGCCAGCTCACCACAGGGGGATGAGCAGTTCTTC	CASSPQGDEQFF
TRBD1	TRBV15	TRBJ2-7	TGTGCCACCAGCAGAGGTACGGGACAGAGCTCCTACGAGCAGTACTTC	CATSRGTGQSSYEQYF
TRBD1	TRBV9	TRBJ1-2	TGTGCCAGCAGCGTAGCGACAGGGGGCGGCGGCTACACCTTC	CASSVATGGGGYTF
.	TRBV10-3	TRBJ1-4	TGTGCCATCAGTGGGGGGGGCAGCGAAAAACTGTTTTTT	CAISGGGSEKLFF
.	TRBV28	TRBJ1-5	TGTGCCAGCAGTGGTCAGTGGAATCAGCCCCAGCATTTT	CASSGQWNQPQHF
.	TRBV5-8	TRBJ1-5	TGTGCCAGCAGCTCATCCGGGAGAGGGTTTCAGCCCCAGCATTTT	CASSSSGRGFQPQHF
.	TRBV6-5	TRBJ2-1	TGTGCCAGCAGCCCCCCCGGAGCTGAGCAGTTCTTC	CASSPPGAEQFF
.	TRBV2	TRBJ1-5	TGTGCCAGCAGGCAGGGCAATCAGCCCCAGCATTTT	CASRQGNQPQHF
TRBD2	TRBV2	TRBJ2-5	TGTGCCAGCAGTGAATTAGGTGGCAGCGGGGGCCCGAACTTC	CASSELGGSGGPNF
TRBD1	TRBV5-1	TRBJ2-2	TGCGCCAGCAGCTTGACAGGGGGCGACACCGGGGAGCTGTTTTTT	CASSLTGGDTGELFF
TRBD1	TRBV25-1	TRBJ2-6	TGTGCCAGCAGGTCGGACAGGGGTTACTCTGGGGCCAACGTCCTGACTTTC	CASRSDRGYSGANVLTF
.	TRBV27	TRBJ1-2	TGTGCCAGCAGTCCCGACAGGAACTATGGCTACACCTTC	CASSPDRNYGYTF
.	TRBV9	TRBJ2-7	TGTGCCAGCAGCGTAGCAGGGATGGGGTACGAGCAGTACTTC	CASSVAGMGYEQYF
TRBD1	TRBV2	TRBJ1-1	TGTGCCAGCAATTTACCCCGGGACAGGGTGGGGGGAGGCACTGAAGCTTTCTTT	CASNLPRDRVGGGTEAFF
TRBD1	TRBV5-1	TRBJ2-7	TGCGCCAGCAGCGGGACAGACAACGCCTACGAGCAGTACTTC	CASSGTDNAYEQYF
TRBD2	TRBV9	TRBJ2-3	TGTGCCAGCAGCACTCCGGGACTAGTAATGGAAGATACGCAGTATTTT	CASSTPGLVMEDTQYF
.	TRBV6-5	TRBJ1-2	TGTGCCAGCAGTTATTACTTGGCGGGCAACTATGGCTACACCTTC	CASSYYLAGNYGYTF
.	TRBV4-2	TRBJ1-3	TGTGCCAGCAGCCAAGAAGGGGTTTCGTGGTCTGGAAACACCATATATTTT	CASSQEGVSWSGNTIYF
.	TRBV7-2	TRBJ2-1	TGTGCCAGCAGCTTGAAGGGACTGTCGTTCAATGAGCAGTTCTTC	CASSLKGLSFNEQFF
TRBD2	TRBV27	TRBJ2-7	TGTGCCAGCAGTAATTTAGCGGGGGACCCCAACGAGCAGTACTTC	CASSNLAGDPNEQYF
TRBD1	TRBV19	TRBJ2-2	TGTGCCAGTAGTATTAGAGGGGGCGACACCGGGGAGCTGTTTTTT	CASSIRGGDTGELFF
TRBD2	TRBV13	TRBJ2-7	TGTGCCAGCAGCTCTTCCGCACTAGCGGGGGGACGAGGTGAGCAGTACTTC	CASSSSALAGGRGEQYF
.	TRBV7-8	TRBJ1-2	TGTGCCAGCAGCTTATTCGGGGGAGCACGGGCTAACTATGGCTACACCTTC	CASSLFGGARANYGYTF
TRBD2	TRBV28	TRBJ2-3	TGTGCCAGCGGGCGGGGGGCGAACACAGATACGCAGTATTTT	CASGRGANTDTQYF